This T cell receptor (beta chain) is from a study of blood T cell repertoires in COVID-19. In the source study's methods: Amplification from reference gene primers served as the basis for estimated nucleated cell counts. This table comes from immunoSEQ multiplex PCR, and its TCRdb copy is limited to in-frame clones, with some not included. V, J and clone size are taken as reported in that table, and D and trimming were inferred from the DNA itself. The data contain hundreds of thousands of clones, about 80% of them seen just once; the ten biggest clones take up about 5.3%. V was clipped by 6 bases and J by 10 bases, with 18 bases between them. The CDR3 length is 13 residues. Participants spanned ages about 18 to 90 years and resided in roughly 26 US areas. Cohorts were assigned according to the clinical history that participants reported. Exposed enrollees had met someone with a PCR-confirmed or clinician-diagnosed COVID-19 case at some point within the 2 weeks before study entry.

The receptor was derived from a woman between 45 and 60 years old who had been exposed to COVID-19. The rearrangement joins TRBV12-3 or TRBV12-4 to TRBJ1-2; D unclear. The sequenced sample was PBMCs or T cells enriched from blood (not recorded which). This CDR3 is CASSSVVRGAYTF. The CDR3 nucleotides are TGTGCCAGCAGCTCCGTTGTCCGGGGAGCCTACACCTTC.